These 18 T cell receptor beta chains were all obtained from the same sample, sequenced in a study of blood T cell repertoires in COVID-19. Sequenced by immunoSEQ multiplex PCR; TCRdb stores in-frame clones only, minus some. The sample yields more than 200,000 clones, 80% seen once. The sample consisted of PBMCs or T cells enriched from blood (not recorded which). Source of these receptors: a man aged 25-45 years with acute COVID-19.

The rearrangement uses TRBV15 and TRBJ2-1, with TRBD2 matching over 10 bases. The V segment lost 3 bases and the J segment 5 bases; nucleotides outside the gene matches: 1. Germline loops: CDR1 LNHNV, CDR2 YYDKDF (reference sequence). This CDR3 has 14 amino acids. CDR3 nucleotide sequence: TGTGCCACCAGCAGGGGACTAGCGAACAATGAGCAGTTCTTC. Protein product: CATSRGLANNEQFF.

The chain has TRBV11-2 and TRBJ1-4; the match to TRBD1 covers 10 bases. The CDR3 is made up of 16 amino acids. Trimming cost V 1 base and J 8 bases; bases outside gene matches: 7. Germline loops: CDR1 SGHAT, CDR2 FQNNGV. In DNA, the CDR3 is TGTGCCAGCAGCTTAGGCCGGACAGGGGGTTTAGAAAAACTGTTTTTT. This sequence encodes CASSLGRTGGLEKLFF. Full variable domain (rest looked up from reference TRBV11-2 and TRBJ1-4): EAGVAQSPRYKIIEKRQSVAFWCNPISGHATLYWYQQILGQGPKLLIQFQNNGVVDDSQLPKDRFSAERLKGVDSTLKIQPAKLEDSAVYLCASSLGRTGGLEKLFFGSGTQLSVL.

The rearrangement joins TRBV5-1 to TRBJ1-3, with 9 bases identical to TRBD1. This CDR3 spans 17 amino acids. V was pared by 2 bases and J by 1 base, with 7 bases of the junction left unmatched. Germline V gives CDR1 SGHRS, CDR2 YFSETQ. The CDR3 region is CASSLTGTGISGNTIYF. In DNA, the CDR3 is TGCGCCAGCAGCTTAACCGGGACAGGGATTTCTGGAAACACCATATATTTT.

The V call is TRBV21-1, the J call TRBJ1-5; the listed D gene, TRBD1, was not tested against the DNA. TRBV21-1 is a pseudogene locus. This CDR3 comprises 15 residues. The CDR3: CASSKESGSNQPQHF. CDR3 bases: TGTGCCAGCAGCAAAGAGTCAGGTAGCAATCAGCCCCAGCATTTT.

The chain combines TRBV10-3 with TRBJ1-2; tentative D call: TRBD1 (5 bases). CDR3 length: 15 amino acids. The germline V gene has CDR1 ENHRY and CDR2 SYGVKD. V was cut by 5 bases and J by 0 bases, with 13 bases left in between. For the CDR3, the DNA is TGTGCCATCAGTCCCGGGACTGAAGCTAACTATGGCTACACCTTC. It translates to CAISPGTEANYGYTF.

The chain carries TRBV12-3 or TRBV12-4 and TRBJ2-5; 9 positions match TRBD1. CDR3 size: 13 residues. With V trimmed by 5 bases and J by 4 bases, 2 bases remained unmatched. Here the CDR3 reads CASSRQGGETQYF. The CDR3, as DNA: TGTGCCAGCAGTCGACAGGGGGGAGAGACCCAGTACTTC.

The chain couples TRBV2 to TRBJ2-5, with a tentative D call TRBD2 (5 bases). V was trimmed by 8 bases and J by 5 bases, leaving 15 bases between them. The V gene's germline CDR1 is SNHLY and CDR2 FYNNEI. This CDR3 comprises 13 residues. The CDR3 sequence: CASQGFGEETQYF. CDR3 DNA sequence: TGTGCCAGCCAAGGGTTCGGGGAGGAGACCCAGTACTTC.

The chain is built from TRBV5-1 and TRBJ2-7, with 7 bases that match TRBD1. The CDR3 loop spans 14 amino acids. Germline CDR1 SGHRS, CDR2 YFSETQ. V lost 3 bases to trimming and J lost 3 bases; unmatched junction nucleotides: 6. CDR3 in DNA: TGCGCCAGCAGCTCCAGGGGACAGAACTACGAGCAGTACTTC. Protein: CASSSRGQNYEQYF.

This chain links TRBV5-1 with TRBJ1-2, with 12 bases fitting TRBD1. Trimming removed 0 bases from V and 8 bases from J; junction bases left unmatched: 5. From germline, CDR1 is SGHRS and CDR2 YFSETQ. The CDR3 is 15 amino acids. The CDR3 reads CASSLDGDRGRGYTF. Here the CDR3 DNA reads TGCGCCAGCAGCTTGGATGGGGACAGGGGGCGAGGCTACACCTTC.

The chain employs TRBV5-1 and TRBJ2-5; 11 bases fit TRBD2. With 5 bases clipped from V and 7 bases from J, the junction kept 10 bases outside the gene matches. CDR1 is SGHRS and CDR2 is YFSETQ in the germline V gene. The CDR3 has 15 residues. This CDR3 reads CASSSLAGGTGTQYF. Here the CDR3 DNA reads TGCGCCAGCAGTTCCCTAGCGGGGGGTACGGGGACCCAGTACTTC.

The CDR3 sequence is CASTRTGGNTEAFF. Here the CDR3 DNA reads TGTGCCAGCACACGGACAGGGGGGAACACTGAAGCTTTCTTT. The V gene is TRBV27, the J gene TRBJ1-1; 10 nucleotides align to TRBD1. The CDR3 extends over 14 amino acids. Germline assignment: CDR1 MNHEY and CDR2 SMNVEV (reference sequence). The V gene end was trimmed by 7 bases and the J gene end by 1 base; junction bases not matched to a gene: 3.

The J gene is TRBJ2-3, the V gene TRBV10-1; 8 bases align to TRBD2. The CDR3 spans 15 residues. Per germline, CDR1 WNHNN and CDR2 SYGVQD (reference sequence). V gave up 3 bases and J gave up 0 bases; unmatched junction bases: 2. CDR3 sequence: CASSETGGSTDTQYF. DNA of the CDR3: TGCGCCAGCAGTGAAACGGGGGGGAGCACAGATACGCAGTATTTT.

V usage is TRBV29-1 and J usage is TRBJ2-1; 7 bases line up with TRBD1. The CDR3 has 15 amino acids. Trimming at V came to 3 bases and at J to 4 bases, leaving 9 bases not matched to a gene. CDR1 and CDR2 from the germline V gene are SQVTM and ANQGSEA. CDR3 amino acids: CSVEGPGQLYNEQFF. CDR3 in DNA: TGCAGCGTTGAGGGACCGGGACAGCTATACAATGAGCAGTTCTTC.

This clone was counted a few times. The chain has TRBV18 and TRBJ1-5; a weak D match, TRBD1 (6 bases). Germline V gene lookup returns CDR1 KGHSH and CDR2 LQKENI. The V end lost 3 bases, the J end lost 2 bases, and 11 bases lay between the germline ends. CDR3 length equals 15 residues. The CDR3 spells CASSPDSYGNQPQHF. CDR3 sequence (DNA): TGTGCCAGCTCACCGGACAGCTATGGCAATCAGCCCCAGCATTTT.

Worth noting for this clone: Within the sample, other DNA sequences also encode this same CDR3. The genes are TRBV11-2 and TRBJ1-1, with D maybe TRBD1 (5 bases). Trimming removed 5 bases at V and 4 bases at J, with 5 bases between. The CDR3 is 11 amino acids. Germline V gene lookup returns CDR1 SGHAT and CDR2 FQNNGV. CDR3: CASSQGTEAFF. DNA of the CDR3: TGTGCCAGCAGCCAGGGCACTGAAGCTTTCTTT.

The chain recombines TRBV6-1 with TRBJ1-1; D call uncertain. Between the trimmed V and J ends, which lost 4 bases and 6 bases, there was a span of 12 bases. The V gene's germline CDR1 is MNHNS and CDR2 SASEGT. The CDR3 loop spans 13 amino acids. CDR3 nucleotide sequence: TGTGCCAGCAGTGCCCTCGGGAGCGCTGAAGCTTTCTTT. Its protein is CASSALGSAEAFF.

This clone was seen just once. J is TRBJ2-5 and V is TRBV5-4, with TRBD2 matching 12 bases. Germline trimming cut 4 bases from V and 5 bases from J; bases unmatched to any gene: 9. The germline gives CDR1 SGHNT, CDR2 YYREEE (reference sequence). The CDR3 totals 16 residues. The CDR3 nucleotides are TGTGCCAGCAGCGGAAAAGGACTAGCGGGGAGCGAGACCCAGTACTTC. Translated, it gives CASSGKGLAGSETQYF. The full variable domain, in which reference TRBV5-4 and TRBJ2-5 provide the parts outside the CDR3, is ETGVTQSPTHLIKTRGQQVTLRCSSQSGHNTVSWYQQALGQGPQFIFQYYREEENGRGNFPPRFSGLQFPNYSSELNVNALELDDSALYLCASSGKGLAGSETQYFGPGTRLLVL.

CDR3 DNA: TGTGCCAGCAGCCTGGACAGGGGATCCCCTAATTCACCCCTCCACTTT. Translation gives CASSLDRGSPNSPLHF. The V and J genes are TRBV5-6 and TRBJ1-6; 9 bases are shared with TRBD1. There are 16 residues in the CDR3. The junction had 8 bases not matched to a gene; V was cut back by 4 bases and J by 6 bases. Germline loops: CDR1 SGHDT, CDR2 YYEEEE.